A selection of T cell receptor beta chains follows, all from one sample in a study of OX40 agonist ivuxolimab in advanced cancers. Repertoires were generated with immunoSEQ multiplex PCR, while TCRdb's copy carries only in-frame clones and drops some. Seen here are roughly 30,000 clones, about 86% observed once, and the top ten hold approximately 28%. The sequences come from CD4+ or CD8+ T cells sorted from blood, collected in a trial of the OX40 agonist ivuxolimab. The receptor set was obtained from an adult with an advanced solid tumor such as melanoma, head and neck, liver or kidney cancer. The CDR3 runs from the conserved cysteine through the conserved F or W. Each record gives: J gene, D gene, CDR3 length, V gene, clone size, CDR3 protein, CDR3 DNA. A D gene is named only where the DNA matches it firmly. For some rows the clone size is stated as once, few or many, or as a class when expanded; others skip it.

J gene: TRBJ2-3; D gene: NA; CDR3 length: 13; V gene: TRBV4-1; clone size: NA; CDR3 protein: CASSQGLADTQYF; CDR3 DNA: TGCGCCAGCAGCCAGGGATTGGCGGATACGCAGTATTTT
J gene: TRBJ1-1; D gene: NA; CDR3 length: 17; V gene: TRBV28; clone size: once; CDR3 protein: CASERPGQLKMNTEAFF; CDR3 DNA: TGTGCCAGCGAAAGACCGGGACAACTAAAAATGAACACTGAAGCTTTCTTT
J gene: TRBJ1-6; D gene: NA; CDR3 length: 15; V gene: TRBV5-1; clone size: NA; CDR3 protein: CASSRLQATYSPLHF; CDR3 DNA: TGCGCCAGCAGCCGCCTGCAGGCCACTTATTCACCCCTCCACTTT
J gene: TRBJ1-6; D gene: NA; CDR3 length: 15; V gene: TRBV27; clone size: NA; CDR3 protein: CASSSTPSYNSPLHF; CDR3 DNA: TGTGCCAGCAGTTCGACCCCTTCCTATAATTCACCCCTCCACTTT
J gene: TRBJ2-1; D gene: NA; CDR3 length: 16; V gene: TRBV7-8; clone size: NA; CDR3 protein: CASSSHRGSPYNEQFF; CDR3 DNA: TGTGCCAGCAGCTCACATCGGGGGAGCCCCTACAATGAGCAGTTCTTC
J gene: TRBJ2-7; D gene: NA; CDR3 length: 14; V gene: TRBV27; clone size: NA; CDR3 protein: CASSLFAGAYEQYF; CDR3 DNA: TGTGCCAGCAGTTTATTCGCAGGTGCCTACGAGCAGTACTTC
J gene: TRBJ1-5; D gene: NA; CDR3 length: 14; V gene: TRBV27; clone size: NA; CDR3 protein: CASSLRGSHQPQHF; CDR3 DNA: TGTGCCAGCAGTTTAAGAGGGTCCCATCAGCCCCAGCATTTT
J gene: TRBJ1-6; D gene: NA; CDR3 length: 15; V gene: TRBV2; clone size: NA; CDR3 protein: CASYEGGAANSPLHF; CDR3 DNA: TGTGCCAGCTATGAGGGGGGAGCGGCGAATTCACCCCTCCACTTT
J gene: TRBJ2-5; D gene: NA; CDR3 length: 15; V gene: TRBV9; clone size: NA; CDR3 protein: CASSVETGTGETQYF; CDR3 DNA: TGTGCCAGCAGCGTAGAAACAGGGACGGGAGAGACCCAGTACTTC
J gene: TRBJ1-5; D gene: TRBD1; CDR3 length: 14; V gene: TRBV4-1; clone size: NA; CDR3 protein: CASSLGQGNQPQHF; CDR3 DNA: TGCGCCAGCAGCCTGGGACAGGGCAATCAGCCCCAGCATTTT
J gene: TRBJ1-5; D gene: NA; CDR3 length: 14; V gene: TRBV6-1; clone size: NA; CDR3 protein: CASNYIDSNQPQHF; CDR3 DNA: TGTGCCAGCAATTACATAGATAGCAATCAGCCCCAGCATTTT
J gene: TRBJ1-3; D gene: NA; CDR3 length: 14; V gene: TRBV7-9; clone size: NA; CDR3 protein: CASRGPDSGNTIYF; CDR3 DNA: TGTGCCAGCAGGGGACCCGACTCTGGAAACACCATATATTTT
J gene: TRBJ1-1; D gene: NA; CDR3 length: 11; V gene: TRBV7-6; clone size: NA; CDR3 protein: CASSRGTEAFF; CDR3 DNA: TGTGCCAGCAGCCGGGGGACTGAAGCTTTCTTT
J gene: TRBJ2-7; D gene: TRBD1; CDR3 length: 14; V gene: TRBV7-9; clone size: NA; CDR3 protein: CASSPDRGSYEQYF; CDR3 DNA: TGTGCCAGCAGCCCGGACAGGGGTTCCTACGAGCAGTACTTC
J gene: TRBJ1-2; D gene: TRBD1; CDR3 length: 13; V gene: TRBV2; clone size: NA; CDR3 protein: CASSEGTDYGYTF; CDR3 DNA: TGTGCCAGCAGTGAGGGGACAGACTATGGCTACACCTTC
J gene: TRBJ1-1; D gene: TRBD1; CDR3 length: 16; V gene: TRBV6-1; clone size: NA; CDR3 protein: CASSERSPRGRAEAFF; CDR3 DNA: TGTGCCAGCAGTGAACGCAGTCCCAGGGGGCGAGCTGAAGCTTTCTTT
J gene: TRBJ2-7; D gene: NA; CDR3 length: 15; V gene: TRBV9; clone size: NA; CDR3 protein: CASSLGTGFSNEQYF; CDR3 DNA: TGTGCCAGCAGCTTGGGTACCGGGTTTAGCAACGAGCAGTACTTC
J gene: TRBJ2-4; D gene: NA; CDR3 length: 16; V gene: TRBV10-3; clone size: NA; CDR3 protein: CAISESPPRPKNIQYF; CDR3 DNA: TGTGCCATCAGTGAGTCGCCCCCCCGCCCCAAAAACATTCAGTACTTC
J gene: TRBJ2-5; D gene: NA; CDR3 length: 11; V gene: TRBV5-1; clone size: NA; CDR3 protein: CASSSPETQYF; CDR3 DNA: TGCGCCAGCAGCTCCCCGGAGACCCAGTACTTC
J gene: TRBJ1-2; D gene: NA; CDR3 length: 13; V gene: TRBV18; clone size: once; CDR3 protein: CASSPEGNYGYTF; CDR3 DNA: TGTGCCAGCTCACCAGAAGGGAACTATGGCTACACCTTC
J gene: TRBJ2-7; D gene: TRBD1; CDR3 length: 13; V gene: TRBV7-9; clone size: NA; CDR3 protein: CASSQGTVYEQYF; CDR3 DNA: TGTGCCAGCAGCCAAGGGACAGTCTACGAGCAGTACTTC
J gene: TRBJ1-5; D gene: NA; CDR3 length: 14; V gene: TRBV4-1; clone size: NA; CDR3 protein: CASSQEDTNQPQHF; CDR3 DNA: TGCGCCAGCAGCCAAGAGGACACAAATCAGCCCCAGCATTTT
J gene: TRBJ2-7; D gene: NA; CDR3 length: 14; V gene: TRBV6-6; clone size: NA; CDR3 protein: CASSYSLGYYEQYF; CDR3 DNA: TGTGCCAGCAGTTACTCGCTAGGGTACTACGAGCAGTACTTC
J gene: TRBJ1-4; D gene: NA; CDR3 length: 14; V gene: TRBV7-9; clone size: NA; CDR3 protein: CASSRTGLGEKLFF; CDR3 DNA: TGTGCCAGCAGCCGAACTGGACTTGGCGAAAAACTGTTTTTT
J gene: TRBJ2-5; D gene: NA; CDR3 length: 14; V gene: TRBV27; clone size: NA; CDR3 protein: CASSGWGSQETQYF; CDR3 DNA: TGTGCCAGCAGCGGTTGGGGGTCCCAAGAGACCCAGTACTTC
J gene: TRBJ1-1; D gene: NA; CDR3 length: 15; V gene: TRBV28; clone size: NA; CDR3 protein: CASSFTGLPNTEAFF; CDR3 DNA: TGTGCCAGCAGTTTTACAGGGTTGCCGAACACTGAAGCTTTCTTT
J gene: TRBJ2-5; D gene: TRBD2; CDR3 length: 15; V gene: TRBV2; clone size: NA; CDR3 protein: CASSEALAGQETQYF; CDR3 DNA: TGTGCCAGCAGTGAAGCCTTAGCGGGGCAAGAGACCCAGTACTTC
J gene: TRBJ2-7; D gene: NA; CDR3 length: 14; V gene: TRBV27; clone size: NA; CDR3 protein: CASSSPQERYEQYF; CDR3 DNA: TGTGCCAGCAGTTCACCACAGGAGAGGTACGAGCAGTACTTC
J gene: TRBJ2-7; D gene: TRBD1; CDR3 length: 16; V gene: TRBV4-1; clone size: NA; CDR3 protein: CASSQDSTGENYEQYF; CDR3 DNA: TGCGCCAGCAGCCAAGATTCAACAGGGGAAAACTACGAGCAGTACTTC